These T cell receptor beta chains were read from a single sample in a study of T-cell reconstitution after alpha-beta-depleted transplantation in children. TCRdb analysed the PCR reads with MiXCR anew, one entry per CDR3 protein. There are approximately 250,000 distinct CDR3 sequences in the sample; about 25% occur only once, and roughly 2.7% lies in the top ten. Sequenced material: PBMCs, taken before TCRalphabeta/CD19-depleted stem cell transplant. These receptors all stem from a girl aged 2-10 years with Fanconi anemia, due to receive a stem cell transplant. CDR3s include the opening cysteine and the closing phenylalanine or tryptophan. D genes are given only for firm matches. Expanded clones get a size class; other rows say once, few or many, or leave the size out.

clone size	D gene	J gene	V gene	CDR3 protein	CDR3 DNA
NA	NA	TRBJ2-1	TRBV7-2	CASSDLASSYNEQFF	TGTGCCAGTTCAGATCTAGCTAGCTCCTACAATGAGCAGTTCTTC
NA	NA	TRBJ2-1	TRBV20-1	CSAREVARSSYNEQFF	TGCAGTGCTAGAGAAGTAGCGCGCAGCTCCTACAATGAGCAGTTCTTC
once	TRBD1	TRBJ2-1	TRBV2	CTFCFRGKLTGETYNEQFF	TGTACCTTCTGTTTTAGGGGGAAATTAACAGGGGAGACCTACAATGAGCAGTTCTTC
few	TRBD1	TRBJ2-5	TRBV27	CASSLSVQGAWETQYF	TGTGCCAGCAGTTTATCGGTACAGGGGGCATGGGAGACCCAGTACTTC
many	NA	TRBJ2-3	TRBV10-3	CAISESGTYTDTQYF	TGTGCCATCAGTGAGTCCGGGACCTACACAGATACGCAGTATTTT
few	NA	TRBJ2-7	TRBV11-2	CASSLGGTTPWITYEQYF	TGTGCCAGCAGCTTAGGTGGGACAACCCCTTGGATCACCTACGAGCAGTACTTC
few	NA	TRBJ2-3	TRBV29-1	CSVDPIISTDTQYF	TGCAGCGTTGACCCTATCATTAGCACAGATACGCAGTATTTT
NA	NA	TRBJ2-5	TRBV28	CASSSDSQLGETQYF	TGTGCCAGCAGTTCGGACAGCCAACTTGGGGAGACCCAGTACTTC
many	NA	TRBJ1-6	TRBV27	CASSLSPTGRDSPLHF	TGTGCCAGCAGTTTATCGCCGACAGGCCGGGATTCACCCCTCCACTTT
NA	NA	TRBJ2-7	TRBV27	CASSLDPNFYEQYF	TGTGCCAGCAGTTTAGATCCTAATTTTTACGAGCAGTACTTC
few	TRBD1	TRBJ2-7	TRBV28	CASSFRPGTGFYEQYF	TGTGCCAGCAGTTTTCGACCCGGGACAGGGTTCTACGAGCAGTACTTC
few	TRBD1	TRBJ2-7	TRBV28	CASSFPRTGVNEQYF	TGTGCCAGCAGTTTCCCCAGGACAGGGGTCAACGAGCAGTACTTC
many	NA	TRBJ2-7	TRBV7-2	CASNRVGYEQYF	TGTGCCAGCAACAGGGTGGGATACGAGCAGTACTTC
many	TRBD2	TRBJ2-7	TRBV4-2	CASSPRTSDEQYF	TGTGCCAGCAGCCCCCGGACTAGCGACGAGCAGTACTTC
many	NA	TRBJ2-3	TRBV29-1	CSVVWTDTQYF	TGCAGCGTTGTGTGGACAGATACGCAGTATTTT
NA	TRBD1	TRBJ2-3	TRBV13	CASSFNRGPDTQYF	TGTGCCAGCAGTTTTAACAGGGGCCCAGATACGCAGTATTTT
NA	TRBD2	TRBJ2-1	TRBV11-3	CASSLMSGTEQFF	TGTGCCAGCAGCTTAATGAGCGGGACGGAGCAGTTCTTC
many	NA	TRBJ2-5	TRBV12-5	CASGFYGKETQYF	TGTGCTAGTGGTTTTTATGGCAAAGAGACCCAGTACTTC
NA	NA	TRBJ2-7	TRBV28	CASSSQGAYYEQYF	TGTGCCAGCAGTTCTCAGGGAGCCTACTACGAGCAGTACTTC
many	TRBD1	TRBJ2-7	TRBV20-1	CSARDSRQGPYEQYF	TGCAGTGCTAGAGATTCTAGACAGGGACCCTACGAGCAGTACTTC
many	NA	TRBJ2-3	TRBV24-1	CATSDLDGYGADTQYF	TGTGCCACCAGTGATTTGGACGGGTATGGAGCAGATACGCAGTATTTT
few	TRBD2	TRBJ2-7	TRBV18	CASSPGAGTEAYEQYF	TGTGCCAGCTCACCCGGAGCGGGGACCGAAGCCTACGAGCAGTACTTC
many	NA	TRBJ2-2	TRBV6-5	CASSYRVFPTGELFF	TGTGCCAGCAGTTACCGCGTCTTCCCCACCGGGGAGCTGTTTTTT
many	NA	TRBJ2-7	TRBV7-2	CASSLLAGGYEQYF	TGTGCCAGCAGCTTGCTTGCGGGTGGCTACGAGCAGTACTTC
many	TRBD2	TRBJ2-3	TRBV29-1	CSVRRLATTDTQYF	TGCAGCGTTAGGAGACTAGCCACCACAGATACGCAGTATTTT
few	NA	TRBJ1-5	TRBV6-1	CASSEAGRPPQHF	TGTGCCAGCAGTGAAGCGGGGAGACCGCCCCAGCATTTT
NA	NA	TRBJ2-5	TRBV15	CATSRDWFQETQYF	TGTGCCACCAGCAGAGATTGGTTCCAAGAGACCCAGTACTTC
NA	NA	TRBJ2-1	TRBV29-1	CSVRASNEQFF	TGCAGCGTTCGGGCAAGCAATGAGCAGTTCTTC
few	TRBD2	TRBJ2-1	TRBV9	CASSVGLAGGDNEQFF	TGTGCCAGCAGCGTAGGACTAGCGGGGGGTGACAATGAGCAGTTCTTC
few	NA	TRBJ1-1	TRBV29-1	CSVALGQVNTEAFF	TGCAGCGTTGCACTAGGGCAAGTGAACACTGAAGCTTTCTTT
many	NA	TRBJ1-2	TRBV10-3	CAISAPGGVHGYTF	TGTGCCATCAGCGCCCCCGGGGGGGTTCATGGCTACACCTTC
NA	TRBD2	TRBJ2-3	TRBV5-1	CASSLITSGGVTDTQYF	TGCGCCAGCAGCTTGATCACTAGCGGGGGGGTCACAGATACGCAGTATTTT
many	NA	TRBJ2-4	TRBV29-1	CSAVPSSAKNIQYF	TGCAGCGCTGTGCCCTCATCGGCCAAAAACATTCAGTACTTC
many	NA	TRBJ2-1	TRBV6-4	CASSVQGGAFNEQFF	TGTGCCAGCAGTGTGCAGGGGGGGGCCTTCAATGAGCAGTTCTTC
many	NA	TRBJ2-1	TRBV4-2	CASSQSSGNEQFF	TGTGCCAGCAGCCAATCGAGCGGCAATGAGCAGTTCTTC
few	TRBD1	TRBJ2-1	TRBV6-1	CASSQTGTGYNEQFF	TGTGCCAGCAGTCAAACCGGGACAGGCTACAATGAGCAGTTCTTC
many	TRBD2	TRBJ2-1	TRBV7-6	CASSSFFEREYNEQFF	TGTGCCAGCAGCTCATTCTTCGAGCGGGAATACAATGAGCAGTTCTTC